This section outlines one T cell receptor beta chain sequence together with its context. The V and J ends lost 3 bases and 3 bases, in that order; junction bases with no gene match: 7. Germline V lookup: CDR1 SGHRS, CDR2 YFSETQ. This CDR3 comprises 16 residues. This record comes from a study of T cell responses to AZD1222 COVID-19 vaccine. Data came from immunoSEQ multiplex PCR; TCRdb stores just in-frame clones and leaves some out. The sample lists 100,000 or so clones, about 86% occurring once. This TCR derives from an adult in good health. The chain recombines TRBV5-1 with TRBJ1-4, with TRBD1 identical over 8 bases. The material was peripheral blood, obtained on day 0 of AZD1222 vaccination. The DNA for the CDR3 is TGCGCCAGCAGCTCGTTAATGGGACAGGCTAATGAAAAACTGTTTTTT. Translating gives CASSSLMGQANEKLFF. Complete variable domain (other parts from reference TRBV5-1 and TRBJ1-4): KAGVTQTPRYLIKTRGQQVTLSCSPISGHRSVSWYQQTPGQGLQFLFEYFSETQRNKGNFPGRFSGRQFSNSRSEMNVSTLELGDSALYLCASSSLMGQANEKLFFGSGTQLSVL.